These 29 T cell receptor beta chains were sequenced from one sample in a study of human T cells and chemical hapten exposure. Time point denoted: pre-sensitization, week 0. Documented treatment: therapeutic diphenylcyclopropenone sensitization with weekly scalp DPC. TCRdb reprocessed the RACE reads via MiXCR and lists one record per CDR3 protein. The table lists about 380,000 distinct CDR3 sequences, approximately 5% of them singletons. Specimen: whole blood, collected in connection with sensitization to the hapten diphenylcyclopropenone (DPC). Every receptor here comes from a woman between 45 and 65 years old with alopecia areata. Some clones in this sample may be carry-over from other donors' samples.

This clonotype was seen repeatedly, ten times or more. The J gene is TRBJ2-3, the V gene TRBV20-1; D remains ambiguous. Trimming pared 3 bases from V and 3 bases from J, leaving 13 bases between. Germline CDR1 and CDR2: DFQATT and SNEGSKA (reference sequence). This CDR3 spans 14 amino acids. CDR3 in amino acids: CSASRHIGTDTQYF. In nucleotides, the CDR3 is TGCAGTGCTAGTCGGCACATTGGGACAGATACGCAGTATTTT.

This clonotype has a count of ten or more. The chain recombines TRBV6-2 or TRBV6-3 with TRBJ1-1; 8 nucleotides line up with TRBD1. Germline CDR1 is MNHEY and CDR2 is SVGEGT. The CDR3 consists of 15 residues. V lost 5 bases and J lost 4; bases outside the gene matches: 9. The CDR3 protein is CASSHGQGFATEAFF. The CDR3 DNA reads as TGTGCCAGCAGTCATGGACAGGGCTTTGCCACTGAAGCTTTCTTT.

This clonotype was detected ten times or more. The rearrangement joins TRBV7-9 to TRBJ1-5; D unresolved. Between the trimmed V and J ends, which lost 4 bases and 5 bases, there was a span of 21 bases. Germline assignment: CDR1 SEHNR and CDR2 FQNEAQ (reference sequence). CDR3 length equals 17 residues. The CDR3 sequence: CASSSSTGRAVDQPQHF. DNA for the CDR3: TGTGCCAGCAGCTCCAGTACCGGTCGCGCGGTGGATCAGCCCCAGCATTTT.

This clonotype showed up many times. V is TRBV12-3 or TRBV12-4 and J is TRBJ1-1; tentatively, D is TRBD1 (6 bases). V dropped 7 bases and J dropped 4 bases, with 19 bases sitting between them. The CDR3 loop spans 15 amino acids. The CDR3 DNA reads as TGTGCCAGCAATCCTGGGACACCTGGGCCCACTGAAGCTTTCTTT. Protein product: CASNPGTPGPTEAFF.

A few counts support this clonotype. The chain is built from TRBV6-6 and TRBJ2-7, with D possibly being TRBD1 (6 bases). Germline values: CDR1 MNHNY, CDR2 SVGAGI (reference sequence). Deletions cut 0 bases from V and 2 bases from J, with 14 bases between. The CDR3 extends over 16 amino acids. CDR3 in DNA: TGTGCCAGCAGTTACTCGTCAACAGGGATGACCTACGAGCAGTACTTC. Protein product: CASSYSSTGMTYEQYF.

The CDR3, as DNA: TGCAGTGCTAGCGGACAGGGGATCACAGATACGCAGTATTTT. It encodes CSASGQGITDTQYF. The chain recombines TRBV20-1 with TRBJ2-3; 9 bases are shared with TRBD1. V trimming: 3 bases; J trimming: 2 bases; junction bases outside the gene matches: 3. CDR3 length: 14 residues. Germline V gene sequence: CDR1 DFQATT, CDR2 SNEGSKA (reference sequence).

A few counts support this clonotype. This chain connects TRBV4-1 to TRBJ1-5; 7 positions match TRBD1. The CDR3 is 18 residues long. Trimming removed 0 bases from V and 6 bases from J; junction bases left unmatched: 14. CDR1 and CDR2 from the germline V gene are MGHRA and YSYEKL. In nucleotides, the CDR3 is TGCGCCAGCAGCCAAGATCTTTATCAGGACAGGAGTATTCAGCCCCAGCATTTT. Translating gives CASSQDLYQDRSIQPQHF.

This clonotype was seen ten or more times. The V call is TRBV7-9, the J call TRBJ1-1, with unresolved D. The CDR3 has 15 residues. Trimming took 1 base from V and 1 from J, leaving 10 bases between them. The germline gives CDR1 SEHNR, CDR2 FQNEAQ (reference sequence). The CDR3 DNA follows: TGTGCCAGCAGCTTAGGATCACCCCGGAACACTGAAGCTTTCTTT. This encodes CASSLGSPRNTEAFF.

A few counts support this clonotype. CDR3 in DNA: TGTGCCAGCAGCTTAAAGAGGGGTGGGAGTAATGAAAAACTGTTTTTT. It yields the protein CASSLKRGGSNEKLFF. This chain links TRBV7-8 with TRBJ1-4; maybe TRBD1 (5 bases). CDR3 length: 16 residues. Germline lookup yields CDR1 SGHVS and CDR2 FQNEAQ. Trimming took off 2 bases at V and 4 bases at J, with 14 bases between the two ends. Filled out from reference TRBV7-8 and TRBJ1-4, the complete variable domain reads GAGVSQSPRYKVAKRGQDVALRCDPISGHVSLFWYQQALGQGPEFLTYFQNEAQLDKSGLPSDRFFAERPEGSVSTLKIQRTQQEDSAVYLCASSLKRGGSNEKLFFGSGTQLSVL.

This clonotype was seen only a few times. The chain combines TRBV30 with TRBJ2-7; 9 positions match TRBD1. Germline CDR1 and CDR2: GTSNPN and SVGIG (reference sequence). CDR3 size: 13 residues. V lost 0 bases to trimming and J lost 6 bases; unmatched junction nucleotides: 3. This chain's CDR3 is CAWSVWTGAEQYF. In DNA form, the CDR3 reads TGTGCCTGGAGTGTATGGACAGGGGCCGAGCAGTACTTC.

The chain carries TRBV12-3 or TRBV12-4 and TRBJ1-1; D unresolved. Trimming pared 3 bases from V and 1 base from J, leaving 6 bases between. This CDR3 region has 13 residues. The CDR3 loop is CASSFGKNTEAFF. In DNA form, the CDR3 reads TGTGCCAGCAGTTTTGGGAAGAACACTGAAGCTTTCTTT.

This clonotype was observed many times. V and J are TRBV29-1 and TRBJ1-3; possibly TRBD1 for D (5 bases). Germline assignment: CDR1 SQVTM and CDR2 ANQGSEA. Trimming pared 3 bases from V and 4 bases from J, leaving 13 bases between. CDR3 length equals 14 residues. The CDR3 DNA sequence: TGCAGCGTTGACCCGCAGGGTGCGGGAAACACCATATATTTT. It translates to CSVDPQGAGNTIYF. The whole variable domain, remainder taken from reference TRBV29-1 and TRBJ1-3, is SAVISQKPSRDICQRGTSLTIQCQVDSQVTMMFWYRQQPGQSLTLIATANQGSEATYESGFVIDKFPISRPNLTFSTLTVSNMSPEDSSIYLCSVDPQGAGNTIYFGEGSWLTVV.

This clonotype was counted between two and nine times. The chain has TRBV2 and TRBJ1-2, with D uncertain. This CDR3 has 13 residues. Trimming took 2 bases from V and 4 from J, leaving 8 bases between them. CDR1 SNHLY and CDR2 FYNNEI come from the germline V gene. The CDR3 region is CASSERNLYGYTF. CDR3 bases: TGTGCCAGCAGTGAACGGAACCTCTATGGCTACACCTTC.

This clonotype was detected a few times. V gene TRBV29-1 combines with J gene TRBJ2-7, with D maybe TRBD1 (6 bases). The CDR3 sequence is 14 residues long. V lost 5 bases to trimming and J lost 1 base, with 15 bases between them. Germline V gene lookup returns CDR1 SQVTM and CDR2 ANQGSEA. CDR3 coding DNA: TGCAGCGTTATTTCAGGGGACGGATCCTACGAGCAGTACTTC. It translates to CSVISGDGSYEQYF.

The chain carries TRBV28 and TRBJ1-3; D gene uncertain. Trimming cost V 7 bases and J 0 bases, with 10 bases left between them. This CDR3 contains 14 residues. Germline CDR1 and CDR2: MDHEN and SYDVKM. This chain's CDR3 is CASTFDISGNTIYF. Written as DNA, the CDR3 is TGTGCCAGCACCTTCGACATCTCTGGAAACACCATATATTTT. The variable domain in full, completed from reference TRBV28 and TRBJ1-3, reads DVKVTQSSRYLVKRTGEKVFLECVQDMDHENMFWYRQDPGLGLRLIYFSYDVKMKEKGDIPEGYSVSREKKERFSLILESASTNQTSMYLCASTFDISGNTIYFGEGSWLTVV.

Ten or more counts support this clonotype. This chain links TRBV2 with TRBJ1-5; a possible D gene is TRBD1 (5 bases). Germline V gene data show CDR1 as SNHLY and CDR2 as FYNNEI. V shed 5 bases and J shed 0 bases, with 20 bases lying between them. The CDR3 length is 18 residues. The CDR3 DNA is TGTGCCAGCAGTCCTGTTATACCGGGACCCAGTAGCAATCAGCCCCAGCATTTT. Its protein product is CASSPVIPGPSSNQPQHF. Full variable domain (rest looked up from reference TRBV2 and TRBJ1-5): EPEVTQTPSHQVTQMGQEVILRCVPISNHLYFYWYRQILGQKVEFLVSFYNNEISEKSEIFDDQFSVERPDGSNFTLKIRSTKLEDSAMYFCASSPVIPGPSSNQPQHFGDGTRLSIL.

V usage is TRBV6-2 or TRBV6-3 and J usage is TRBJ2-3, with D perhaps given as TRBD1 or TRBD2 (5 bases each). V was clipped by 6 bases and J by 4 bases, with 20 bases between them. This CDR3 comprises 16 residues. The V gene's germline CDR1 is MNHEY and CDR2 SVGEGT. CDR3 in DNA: TGTGCCAGCAGACCCCTGACTGGGGGATCGGCAGATACGCAGTATTTT. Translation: CASRPLTGGSADTQYF.

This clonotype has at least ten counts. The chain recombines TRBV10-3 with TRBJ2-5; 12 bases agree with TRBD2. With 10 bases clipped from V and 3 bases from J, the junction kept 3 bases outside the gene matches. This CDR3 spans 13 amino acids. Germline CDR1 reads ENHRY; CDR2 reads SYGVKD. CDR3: CATRTSGKETQYF. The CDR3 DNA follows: TGTGCCACGCGGACTAGCGGGAAAGAGACCCAGTACTTC.

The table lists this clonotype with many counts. CDR3 nucleotide sequence: TGTGCCATCAGTGATGGGACAGGGGCCTACGAGCAGTACTTC. Its translation is CAISDGTGAYEQYF. The chain employs TRBV10-3 and TRBJ2-7; 10 nucleotides agree with TRBD1. The CDR3 has 14 amino acids. Germline loops: CDR1 ENHRY, CDR2 SYGVKD. Trimming took 3 bases from V and 2 from J; bases not matched to a gene: 1.

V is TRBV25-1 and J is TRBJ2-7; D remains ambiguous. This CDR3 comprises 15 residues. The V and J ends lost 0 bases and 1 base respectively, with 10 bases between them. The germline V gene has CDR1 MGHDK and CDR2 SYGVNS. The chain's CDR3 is CASSEYGSKSYEQYF. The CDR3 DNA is TGTGCCAGCAGTGAATATGGTTCCAAATCCTACGAGCAGTACTTC.

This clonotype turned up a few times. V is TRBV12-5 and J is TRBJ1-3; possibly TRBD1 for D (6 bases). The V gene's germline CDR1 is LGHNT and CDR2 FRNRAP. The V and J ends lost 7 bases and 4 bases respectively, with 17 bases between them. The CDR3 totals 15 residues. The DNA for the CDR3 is TGTGCTAGTGCCCCGGACAGTCGTATAGGAAACACCATATATTTT. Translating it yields CASAPDSRIGNTIYF.

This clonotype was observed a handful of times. CDR3 protein: CASSATATNEKLFF. CDR3 DNA: TGTGCCAGCAGCGCGACAGCAACTAATGAAAAACTGTTTTTT. The rearrangement links TRBV7-2 to TRBJ1-4; perhaps TRBD1 as D (5 bases). Germline V lookup: CDR1 SGHTA, CDR2 FQGNSA. The ends were cut back, 5 bases at V and 0 bases at J, with 7 bases in the middle. This CDR3 contains 14 residues.

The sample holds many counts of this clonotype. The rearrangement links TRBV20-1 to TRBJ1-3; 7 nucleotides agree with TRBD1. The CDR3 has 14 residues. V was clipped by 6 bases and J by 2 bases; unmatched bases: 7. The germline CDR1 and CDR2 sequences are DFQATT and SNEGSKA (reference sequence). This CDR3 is CSATEGAAGNTIYF. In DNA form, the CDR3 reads TGCAGTGCAACCGAGGGGGCGGCTGGAAACACCATATATTTT.

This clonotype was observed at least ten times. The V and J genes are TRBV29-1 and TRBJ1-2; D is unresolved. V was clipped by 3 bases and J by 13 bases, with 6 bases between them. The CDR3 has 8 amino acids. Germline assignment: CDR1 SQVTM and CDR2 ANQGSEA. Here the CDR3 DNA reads TGCAGCGTTGAGGGCGCCACCTTC. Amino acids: CSVEGATF.

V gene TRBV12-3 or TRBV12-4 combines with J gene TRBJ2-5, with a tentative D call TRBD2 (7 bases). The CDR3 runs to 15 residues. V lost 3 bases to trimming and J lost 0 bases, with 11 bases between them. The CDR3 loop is CASSLAGAHQETQYF. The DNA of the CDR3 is TGTGCCAGCAGTTTGGCGGGGGCCCACCAAGAGACCCAGTACTTC.

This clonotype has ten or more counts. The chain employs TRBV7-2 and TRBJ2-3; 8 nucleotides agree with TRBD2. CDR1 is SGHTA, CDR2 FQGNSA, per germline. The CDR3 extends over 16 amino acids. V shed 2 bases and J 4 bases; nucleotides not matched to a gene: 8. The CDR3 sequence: CASSLKAGGRADTQYF. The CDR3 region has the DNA TGTGCCAGCAGCTTAAAGGCGGGGGGCCGAGCAGATACGCAGTATTTT.

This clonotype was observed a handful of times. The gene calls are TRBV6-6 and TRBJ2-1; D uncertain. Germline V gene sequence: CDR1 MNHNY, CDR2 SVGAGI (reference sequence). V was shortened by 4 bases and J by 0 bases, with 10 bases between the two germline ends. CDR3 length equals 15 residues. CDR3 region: CASSLDVLSYNEQFF. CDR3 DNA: TGTGCCAGCAGTTTGGACGTGCTCTCCTACAATGAGCAGTTCTTC.

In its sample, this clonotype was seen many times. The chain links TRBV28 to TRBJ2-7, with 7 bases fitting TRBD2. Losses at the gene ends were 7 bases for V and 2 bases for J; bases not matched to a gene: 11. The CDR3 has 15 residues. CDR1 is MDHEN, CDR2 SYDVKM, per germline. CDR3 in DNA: TGTGCCAGCACGTCGGGGCTAGCGGCCCCCTACGAGCAGTACTTC. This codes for CASTSGLAAPYEQYF.

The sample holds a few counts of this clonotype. For the CDR3, the DNA is TGTGCCAGCAGTTTTAACAGGGATGGCTATGGCTACACCTTC. Translated, it gives CASSFNRDGYGYTF. The V and J genes are TRBV12-3 or TRBV12-4 and TRBJ1-2, with D possibly being TRBD1 (6 bases). The CDR3 contains 14 residues. V was trimmed by 3 bases and J by 4 bases, leaving 12 bases between them.